This T cell receptor (beta chain) derives from a study of T cells in women clearing cervical HPV infection. Study context: Control women cleared a single incident HPV16 infection within 12 months. Blood came at first lesion visit for cases, post-clearance for controls.

MY09/MY11 PCR detected cervical HPV DNA; dot-blot assigned genotypes. As to this clone: Its antigen is not identified. The junction shows a germline mismatch at one end, possibly a read error. The read ends 3 residues shy of where the CDR3 ends; the end is completed using the germline J gene.

Assay: immunoSEQ multiplex PCR; the TCRdb copy retains only in-frame clones and omits some. Its table records 36,000 or so clones. The CDR3 contains 14 residues. CDR1 and CDR2 (germline): SGHTA, FQGNSA. Study-wide results and caveats: CIN3+ cases had significantly higher TCR repertoire richness than controls, but evenness did not differ.

The source of this sequence is a woman between 18 and 69 years old with a cervical HPV16 infection that either progressed to CIN3+ or cleared (not recorded which). The rearrangement uses TRBV7-2 and TRBJ2-7; 8 positions agree with TRBD2. The sequenced sample consisted of blood buffy coat. The sequenced CDR3 bases are TGTGCCAGCAGCCTAGCGGGCCGCTCCTACGAG. It specifies CASSLAGRSYE. The entire CDR3 protein reads CASSLAGRSYEQYF.